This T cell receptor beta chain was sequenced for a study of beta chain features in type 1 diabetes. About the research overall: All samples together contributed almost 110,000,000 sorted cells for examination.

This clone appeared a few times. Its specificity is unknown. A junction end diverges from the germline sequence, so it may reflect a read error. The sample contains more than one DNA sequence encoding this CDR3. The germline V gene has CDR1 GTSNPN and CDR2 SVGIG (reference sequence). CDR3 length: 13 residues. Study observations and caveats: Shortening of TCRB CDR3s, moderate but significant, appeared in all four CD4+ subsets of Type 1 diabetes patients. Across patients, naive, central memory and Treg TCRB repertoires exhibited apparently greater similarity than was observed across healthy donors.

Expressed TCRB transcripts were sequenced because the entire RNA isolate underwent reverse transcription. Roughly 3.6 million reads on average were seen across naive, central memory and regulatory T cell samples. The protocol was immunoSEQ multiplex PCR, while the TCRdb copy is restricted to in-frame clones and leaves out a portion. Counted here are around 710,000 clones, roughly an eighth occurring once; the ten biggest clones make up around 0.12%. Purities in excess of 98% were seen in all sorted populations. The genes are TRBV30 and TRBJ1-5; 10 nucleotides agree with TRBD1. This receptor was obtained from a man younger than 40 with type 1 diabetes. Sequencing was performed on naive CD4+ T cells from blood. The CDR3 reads CAWAGTGDQPQHF. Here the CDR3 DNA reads TGTGCCTGGGCAGGGACAGGGGATCAACCCCAGCATTTT.